The entry below describes one T cell receptor beta chain. The antigen is undetermined. Here immunoSEQ multiplex PCR was the method, and the copy in TCRdb shows in-frame clones only, minus some. The sample records roughly 120,000 clones, 85% to 90% being singletons. The CDR3 totals 15 residues. The record originates from a study of T cell responses to AZD1222 COVID-19 vaccine. Study details: Combined were second doses at about 4 or about 12 weeks.

Notes on the study in general: The repertoires were collected only after the peak T cell response. Only 5 or 6 individuals given AZD1222 were seropositive at baseline.

This sequence joins TRBV21-1 and TRBJ2-3; the D call of TRBD2 is as the table states it, not checked on the DNA. TRBV21-1 is a known pseudogene. This clonotype was sampled from an adult in good health. The sequences come from peripheral blood, collected on day 0 of AZD1222 vaccination. The CDR3 coding sequence is TGTGCCAGCAGCAAAGCTGACTGTCTCCTGTTTACGCAGTATTTT. Its protein is CASSKADCLLFTQYF.